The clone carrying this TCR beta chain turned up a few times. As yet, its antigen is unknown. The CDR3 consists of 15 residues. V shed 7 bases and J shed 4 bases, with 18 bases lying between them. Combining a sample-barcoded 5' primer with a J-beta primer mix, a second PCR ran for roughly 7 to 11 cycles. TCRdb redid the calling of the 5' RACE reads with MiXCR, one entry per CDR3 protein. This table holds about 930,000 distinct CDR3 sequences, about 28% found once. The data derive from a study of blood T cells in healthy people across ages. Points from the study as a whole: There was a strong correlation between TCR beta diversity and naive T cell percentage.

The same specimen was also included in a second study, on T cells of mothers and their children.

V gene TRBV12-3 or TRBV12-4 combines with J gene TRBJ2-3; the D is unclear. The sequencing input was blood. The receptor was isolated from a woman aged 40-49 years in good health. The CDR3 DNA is TGTGCCAGCACCTCTTGGGGATCGAGTGCAGATACGCAGTATTTT. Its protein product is CASTSWGSSADTQYF.